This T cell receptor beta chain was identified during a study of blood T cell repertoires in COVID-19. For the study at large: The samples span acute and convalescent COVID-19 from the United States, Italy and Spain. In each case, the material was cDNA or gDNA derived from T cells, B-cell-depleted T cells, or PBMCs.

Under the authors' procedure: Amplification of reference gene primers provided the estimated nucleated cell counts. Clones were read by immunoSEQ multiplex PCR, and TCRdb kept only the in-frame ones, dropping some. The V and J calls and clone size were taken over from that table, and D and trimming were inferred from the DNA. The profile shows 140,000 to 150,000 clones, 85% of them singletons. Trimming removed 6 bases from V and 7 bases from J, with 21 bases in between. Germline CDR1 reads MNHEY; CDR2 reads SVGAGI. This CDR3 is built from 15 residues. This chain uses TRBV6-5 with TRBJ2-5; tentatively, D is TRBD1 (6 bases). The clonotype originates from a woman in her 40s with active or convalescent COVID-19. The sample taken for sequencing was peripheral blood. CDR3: CASSDLRGSRATQYF. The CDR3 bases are TGTGCCAGCAGCGACCTCAGGGGTTCGAGGGCGACCCAGTACTTC.